A selection of T cell receptor beta chains follows, all from one sample in a study of T-cell memory formation after mild COVID-19. TCRdb called the 5' RACE reads again in MiXCR, with one record for every CDR3 protein. This sample yields 85,000 to 130,000 distinct CDR3 sequences, of which about an eighth are seen a single time; roughly 30% belongs to the top ten. Sequences were obtained from PBMCs or a T cell subset sorted from them (not recorded which). The receptors derive from an adult woman who had mild COVID-19 (a few samples of this study predate the infection). Cell type and time point are not known. Each CDR3 is given with its conserved first and last residue. A D gene is named only where the DNA matches it firmly. Clone size appears in some rows only: once, few, many, or a class for an expanded clone.

j_call v_call d_call clone_size cdr3_nt cdr3_aa
TRBJ2-5 TRBV7-9 TRBD1 few TGTGCCAGCAGCGACACAGGGGGCAGGGAGACCCAGTACTTC CASSDTGGRETQYF
TRBJ2-4 TRBV9 NA many TGTGCCAGCTCATCGGGTTTAGCCAAAAACATTCAGTACTTC CASSSGLAKNIQYF
TRBJ2-3 TRBV12-3/TRBV12-4 NA few TGTGCCAGCAGCCTTACAGGGTACACAGATACGCAGTATTTT CASSLTGYTDTQYF
TRBJ2-1 TRBV5-1 TRBD2 many TGCGCCAGCAGCCTAGGACTAGCGGGGCCTTACAATGAGCAGTTCTTC CASSLGLAGPYNEQFF
TRBJ1-2 TRBV29-1 NA NA TGCAGCGTTCCTGACAAGGGCCTTTTGGGCTACACCTTC CSVPDKGLLGYTF
TRBJ1-5 TRBV7-6 NA few TGTGCCAGCAGCTCGGGTGGCAATCAGCCCCAGCATTTT CASSSGGNQPQHF
TRBJ2-2 TRBV10-3 NA NA TGTGCCATCAGTGAAGACAGTACGGTGGAGCTGTTTTTT CAISEDSTVELFF
TRBJ2-5 TRBV7-2 TRBD1 NA TGTGCCAGCAGCTTTCCCCGGGACAGGGGAGCGCTCCAAGAGACCCAGTACTTC CASSFPRDRGALQETQYF
TRBJ2-3 TRBV7-3 TRBD2 NA TGTGCCAGCAGCATTGGACTAGCGGGAGGTATTACAGATACGCAGTATTTT CASSIGLAGGITDTQYF
TRBJ2-1 TRBV28 TRBD2 NA TGTGCCAGCATTCTAGCGGGATCCTACAATGAGCAGTTCTTC CASILAGSYNEQFF
TRBJ2-6 TRBV6-1 TRBD1 few TGTGCCAGCAGGGATTATCCGGGACAGATTTCGAGCTCTGGGGCCAACGTCCTGACTTTC CASRDYPGQISSSGANVLTF
TRBJ2-4 TRBV29-1 NA few TGCAGCGTCCAGGGCCCGAAAAACATTCAGTACTTC CSVQGPKNIQYF
TRBJ2-3 TRBV6-4 NA many TGTGCCAGCAGTGACTCCCCGGGAGCAGATACGCAGTATTTT CASSDSPGADTQYF
TRBJ2-5 TRBV4-1 TRBD2 NA TGCGCCAGCAGCCGGACTAGCGGAGCACAAGAGACCCAGTACTTC CASSRTSGAQETQYF
TRBJ1-5 TRBV12-3/TRBV12-4 TRBD1 NA TGTGCCAGCAGTTTGACAGGGGCGAATCAGCCCCAGCATTTT CASSLTGANQPQHF
TRBJ2-1 TRBV29-1 NA NA TGCAGCGTTGAAGAGGAGGGGCAGTCCTACAATGAGCAGTTCTTC CSVEEEGQSYNEQFF
TRBJ1-2 TRBV20-1 NA few TGCAGTGCTAGATTGAGCGGGGACTATGGCTACACCTTC CSARLSGDYGYTF
TRBJ2-7 TRBV7-9 TRBD1 NA TGTGCCAGCAGTTCACGGACAGGGGAAAACTACGAGCAGTACTTC CASSSRTGENYEQYF
TRBJ2-7 TRBV4-1 NA few TGCGCCAGCAGCCAAGCACGGACAACACTCTACGAGCAGTACTTC CASSQARTTLYEQYF
TRBJ2-7 TRBV7-6 TRBD1 NA TGTGCCAGCAGCTCCGGGACAGGGGGCTTAGACGAGCAGTACTTC CASSSGTGGLDEQYF
TRBJ2-3 TRBV20-1 TRBD2 few TGCAGTGCTGGTAGCGGGAGAGGGACCGAGAGCACAGATACGCAGTATTTT CSAGSGRGTESTDTQYF
TRBJ2-7 TRBV6-2/TRBV6-3 TRBD1 NA TGTGCCACACGGGGGACAGGGACTCCCTACGAGCAGTACTTC CATRGTGTPYEQYF
TRBJ1-1 TRBV12-3/TRBV12-4 NA many TGTGCCAGCAGTTTAGTTTATCGGGGTGAAGCTTTCTTT CASSLVYRGEAFF
TRBJ2-6 TRBV7-9 TRBD1 few TGTGCCAGCAGCTCGAGTAGAGGGACAGGGGGTTTTGGGGCCAACGTCCTGACTTTC CASSSSRGTGGFGANVLTF
TRBJ2-7 TRBV7-2 NA many TGTGCCAGCAGCTTAGAACCCGACTACGAGCAGTACTTC CASSLEPDYEQYF
TRBJ2-7 TRBV20-1 TRBD2 few TGCAGTGCTCTAACTAGCGAGAGCTCCTACGAGCAGTACTTC CSALTSESSYEQYF
TRBJ1-2 TRBV7-2 TRBD1 NA TGTGCCAGCAGCTATGACCACAGGGGAGCTAACTATGGCTACACCTTC CASSYDHRGANYGYTF